The rows below give T cell receptor beta chains drawn from one sample of a study of blood T cell repertoires in COVID-19. This table comes from immunoSEQ multiplex PCR, and its TCRdb copy is limited to in-frame clones, with some not included. This sample has tens of thousands of clones; about 80% occur once, and the top ten carry around 20%. The sequencing input was peripheral blood. Receptor source: a human donor in a cohort sampled during active COVID-19. The CDR3 runs from the conserved cysteine through the conserved F or W. D genes are given only for firm matches. Not every row has a clone size; where given, it reads once, few, many or a size class.

j_call v_call clone_size d_call cdr3_nt cdr3_aa
TRBJ1-4 TRBV6-5 - - TGTGCCAGCAGGGAGGGAGGGGCAAATGAAAAACTGTTTTTT CASREGGANEKLFF
TRBJ1-6 TRBV3-1/TRBV3-2 - - TGTGCCAGCAGCCAAATCACAGGCTCACCCCTCCACTTT CASSQITGSPLHF
TRBJ2-7 TRBV7-9 - TRBD2 TGTGCCAGCAGCTTGACTAGCGGGAGTTATCACGAGCAGTACTTC CASSLTSGSYHEQYF
TRBJ2-7 TRBV2 - - TGTGCCAGCAGTGAAAACAGGCCCCCTACCTACGAGCAGTACTTC CASSENRPPTYEQYF
TRBJ2-3 TRBV30 - - TGTGCCTGGAGGGCAGTACCAGATACGCAGTATTTT CAWRAVPDTQYF
TRBJ2-7 TRBV7-9 - TRBD2 TGTGCCAGCAGCTTGGGAGGGCTAGGGGACGAGCAGTACTTC CASSLGGLGDEQYF
TRBJ2-1 TRBV20-1 - - TGCAGTGCTAGCGGAGTCAATGAGCAGTTCTTC CSASGVNEQFF
TRBJ1-2 TRBV7-2 few - TGTGCCAGCAGCTTAGGGCCGGGGAACTATGGCTACACCTTC CASSLGPGNYGYTF
TRBJ1-6 TRBV3-1/TRBV3-2 few TRBD1 TGTGCCAGCAGCCCCCGGGACAGGGGGCAGGATTCACCCCTCCACTTT CASSPRDRGQDSPLHF
TRBJ2-3 TRBV5-4 - TRBD2 TGTGCCAGCAGACTGGGACTAGCAGCAGATACGCAGTATTTT CASRLGLAADTQYF
TRBJ2-5 TRBV29-1 - TRBD1 TGCAGCGTTGTAGCAGGGGGAGAGACCCAGTACTTC CSVVAGGETQYF
TRBJ1-2 TRBV28 few - TGTGCCAGCAGCTCTTATGGCTACACCTTC CASSSYGYTF
TRBJ1-5 TRBV28 - TRBD1 TGTGCCAGCAGTTTAGAAGGGACAGGGTATCAGCCCCAGCATTTT CASSLEGTGYQPQHF
TRBJ1-3 TRBV19 - - TGTGCCAGTAGTAGGCTGACAGGTCTAAGAAACACCATATATTTT CASSRLTGLRNTIYF
TRBJ2-1 TRBV10-3 few TRBD2 TGTGCCATCAGTGATTCTAGCGGGAGGTACTCCTACAATGAGCAGTTCTTC CAISDSSGRYSYNEQFF
TRBJ1-1 TRBV4-1 - TRBD1 TGCGCCAGCAGCCACGGTCGGTGGACAGGGCCTGAAGCTTTCTTT CASSHGRWTGPEAFF
TRBJ1-6 TRBV7-9 - TRBD1 TGTGCCAGCAGCACCATTGACAGGGGTTATAATTCACCCCTCCACTTT CASSTIDRGYNSPLHF
TRBJ2-7 TRBV28 - TRBD1 TGTGCCAGCACCCTACAGGGGGCTAGCGGAGGGATCTACGGCGAGCAGTACTTC CASTLQGASGGIYGEQYF
TRBJ2-1 TRBV5-1 - - TGCGCCAGCAGCTCGCGCTCAGGGGACAATGAGCAGTTCTTC CASSSRSGDNEQFF
TRBJ1-5 TRBV3-1/TRBV3-2 - - TGTGCCAGCAGCCATGGAACCGGAGATTATCAGCCCCAGCATTTT CASSHGTGDYQPQHF
TRBJ2-2 TRBV10-3 few TRBD2 TGTGCCATCAGTGGGGGGAGGGAAGCTGAGCTGTTTTTT CAISGGREAELFF
TRBJ2-7 TRBV6-5 - - TGTGCCAGCAGTTACTCGTTTACCTACGAGCAGTACTTC CASSYSFTYEQYF
TRBJ2-7 TRBV6-5 - TRBD2 TGTGCCAGCACCCGGTCGGGGGGCTCCTACGAGCAGTACTTC CASTRSGGSYEQYF
TRBJ1-1 TRBV4-1 - - TGCGCCAGCAGCCGAATCGGTAACACTGAAGCTTTCTTT CASSRIGNTEAFF
TRBJ2-3 TRBV5-4 - - TGTGCCAGCAGCCCTGATCCGGGGAACACAGATACGCAGTATTTT CASSPDPGNTDTQYF
TRBJ2-7 TRBV28 - - TGTGCCAGCGGACTTTTCTACGAGCAGTACTTC CASGLFYEQYF
TRBJ1-5 TRBV7-9 - TRBD1 TGTGCCACCGGGACAGGGGGCAGCAATCAGCCCCAGCATTTT CATGTGGSNQPQHF
TRBJ2-7 TRBV18 - - TGTGCCAGCTCACCAGTGATACAGGGCTTAGGGTACGAGCAGTACTTC CASSPVIQGLGYEQYF
TRBJ2-5 TRBV5-5 - - TGTGCCAGCAGCTTGAGTGGGGAGAAGACCCAGTACTTC CASSLSGEKTQYF
TRBJ2-7 TRBV5-4 - TRBD1 TGTGCCAGCAGCTTGACCCGACAGGGCTTCTACGAGCAGTACTTC CASSLTRQGFYEQYF
TRBJ2-4 TRBV19 - TRBD1 TGTGCCAGCCGAGAAACCCTCGAACAGGGGGCCAAAAACATTCAGTACTTC CASRETLEQGAKNIQYF
TRBJ1-6 TRBV4-1 few - TGCGCCAGCAGCCAAGTGGTCATAGATTCACCCCTCCACTTT CASSQVVIDSPLHF
TRBJ1-2 TRBV23-1 few TRBD1 TGCGCCAGCAGTCTCAGGGGGGCGCACGACTATGGCTACACCTTC CASSLRGAHDYGYTF
TRBJ1-4 TRBV6-5 - - TGTGCCAGCAGTCTCCTTGCGGGAGGGTCTGAAAAACTGTTTTTT CASSLLAGGSEKLFF
TRBJ2-7 TRBV27 few - TGTGCCAGCAGTTTATCCCCGGGACTTGGCTCCTACGAGCAGTACTTC CASSLSPGLGSYEQYF
TRBJ2-7 TRBV6-6 - - TGTGCCAGCAGTTCCGCGGGACCGTACGAGCAGTACTTC CASSSAGPYEQYF
TRBJ1-1 TRBV7-6 - TRBD1 TGTGCCAGCAGCACGCGACAGGGGAACACTGAAGCTTTCTTT CASSTRQGNTEAFF
TRBJ2-7 TRBV9 - TRBD2 TGTGCCAGCAGCGTAGACCTAGCGGGTCCCTACGAGCAGTACTTC CASSVDLAGPYEQYF
TRBJ1-2 TRBV2 - - TGTGCCAGCAGTGAAGCGCGGGGGGCCGTTGGCTACACCTTC CASSEARGAVGYTF
TRBJ2-7 TRBV13 medium-sized TRBD1 TGTGCCAGCAGCTTCAAACCGACAGGGAGTACCTACGAGCAGTACTTC CASSFKPTGSTYEQYF
TRBJ2-1 TRBV9 once TRBD2 TGTGCCAGCAGCGCCCAAGGACTAGCAGCAGCCGGTGAGCAGTTCTTC CASSAQGLAAAGEQFF
TRBJ2-7 TRBV28 - TRBD2 TGTGCCAGCAATTCCCCAGGGACTAACTACGAGCAGTACTTC CASNSPGTNYEQYF
TRBJ2-5 TRBV5-1 - - TGCGCCAGCAGCTTGGGTACAGTGGAGACCCAGTACTTC CASSLGTVETQYF
TRBJ2-7 TRBV2 - TRBD1 TGTGCCAGCAGTGGTGACAGGGGGCCGTACGAGCAGTACTTC CASSGDRGPYEQYF
TRBJ2-6 TRBV18 - TRBD1 TGTGCCAGCTCACCACGGGGACAGGGGCCGACTGGGGCCAACGTCCTGACTTTC CASSPRGQGPTGANVLTF
TRBJ2-6 TRBV24-1 - - TGTGCCACCAGTGGGACAGAATATTCTGGGGCCAACGTCCTGACTTTC CATSGTEYSGANVLTF
TRBJ2-7 TRBV27 - TRBD2 TGTGCCAGCAGGGGACTAGTGGACTACGAGCAGTACTTC CASRGLVDYEQYF
TRBJ2-5 TRBV7-9 - - TGTGCCAGCAGCTTAGGAGCGGCTCAAGAGACCCAGTACTTC CASSLGAAQETQYF
TRBJ2-7 TRBV5-5 - - TGTGCCAGCAGTTATGGAGAGAACGATGACGAGCAGTACTTC CASSYGENDDEQYF
TRBJ1-5 TRBV18 - - TGTGCCAGCTCACCACGAGCTAATAGCAATCAGCCCCAGCATTTT CASSPRANSNQPQHF
TRBJ1-6 TRBV9 - TRBD1 TGTGCCAGCAGCGTAGAGGACAGGGGAGGATCACCCCTCCACTTT CASSVEDRGGSPLHF
TRBJ1-2 TRBV28 - TRBD1 TGTGCCAGCAGCGTGACAGGGGCCTATGGCTACACCTTC CASSVTGAYGYTF
TRBJ2-2 TRBV7-9 - TRBD2 TGTGCCAGCAGCTTAGGGGAGGGCCACGCCGGGGAGCTGTTTTTT CASSLGEGHAGELFF
TRBJ1-1 TRBV10-1 - TRBD1 TGCGCCAGCAGTAGATACAGGGGGAACACTGAAGCTTTCTTT CASSRYRGNTEAFF
TRBJ2-6 TRBV5-4 - TRBD2 TGTGCCAGCAGCTTGGCGGGGGGGGAGGCCAACGTCCTGACTTTC CASSLAGGEANVLTF
TRBJ1-5 TRBV7-9 many - TGTGCCACCCAACAGGGTGAAGGCAATCAGCCCCAGCATTTT CATQQGEGNQPQHF
TRBJ2-1 TRBV18 - - TGTGCCAGCTCCCCTCCGGGACTCCACGGGATGGAGCAGTTCTTC CASSPPGLHGMEQFF